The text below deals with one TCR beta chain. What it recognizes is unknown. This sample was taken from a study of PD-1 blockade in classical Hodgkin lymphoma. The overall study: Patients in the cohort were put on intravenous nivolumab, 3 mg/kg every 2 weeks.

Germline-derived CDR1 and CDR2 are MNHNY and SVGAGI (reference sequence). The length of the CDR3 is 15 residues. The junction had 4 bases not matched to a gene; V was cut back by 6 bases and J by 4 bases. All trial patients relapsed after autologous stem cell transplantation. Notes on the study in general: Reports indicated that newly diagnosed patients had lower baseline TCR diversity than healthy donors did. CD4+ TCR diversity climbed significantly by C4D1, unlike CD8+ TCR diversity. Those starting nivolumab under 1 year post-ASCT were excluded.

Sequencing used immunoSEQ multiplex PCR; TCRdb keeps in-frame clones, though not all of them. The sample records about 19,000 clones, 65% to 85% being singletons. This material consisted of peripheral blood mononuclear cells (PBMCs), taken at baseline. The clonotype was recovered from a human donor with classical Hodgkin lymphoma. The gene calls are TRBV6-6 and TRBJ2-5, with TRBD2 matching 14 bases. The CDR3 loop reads CASREGLAGGETQYF. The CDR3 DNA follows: TGTGCCAGCAGAGAAGGACTAGCGGGGGGAGAGACCCAGTACTTC.